This paragraph reports one T cell receptor (beta chain). Its antigen remains unidentified. Each donor gave over 2 ml of peripheral blood. The sample is drawn from a study of monozygotic twins with inflammatory bowel disease. TCRalpha and TCRbeta cDNA underwent two nested PCRs of roughly 16 and 10 cycles. Reprocessing the 5' RACE reads, TCRdb reports a single entry for every CDR3 protein and omits DNA. The table counts 420,000 or so distinct CDR3 sequences; roughly 2.5% lies in the top ten. Per germline, CDR1 MNHNS and CDR2 SASEGT. The CDR3 extends over 14 amino acids. Study-wide points: There were differing immunosuppressive treatments, which may have added variability to patient repertoires.

The sample was blood. The origin of this receptor is a human donor with ulcerative colitis or Crohn's disease, or a healthy co-twin of an affected twin (not recorded which). V is TRBV6-1 and J is TRBJ2-3; no DNA is available, so the TRBD2 call from TCRdb remains unchecked. The CDR3 is CASKIAGGGDTQYF.